This TCR beta chain was captured by sequencing in a study of T-cell memory formation after mild COVID-19. This CDR3 contains 14 residues. With 2 bases clipped from V and 5 bases from J, the junction kept 2 bases outside the gene matches. From germline, CDR1 is LGHDT and CDR2 YNNKEL (reference sequence). TCRdb re-called the 5' RACE reads with MiXCR, one entry per CDR3 protein. Among hundreds of thousands of distinct CDR3 sequences, around a quarter were seen once, and the ten largest hold around an eighth. This chain links TRBV3-1 with TRBJ2-7; TRBD2 matches 11 bases. This sequence originates from an adult woman who had mild COVID-19 (a few samples of this study predate the infection). Cell type and time point are not known. The sequencing sample was made of PBMCs or a T cell subset sorted from them (not recorded which). CDR3 sequence reads: CASSQLAGGDEQYF. CDR3 in DNA: TGTGCCAGCAGCCAACTAGCGGGGGGTGACGAGCAGTACTTC.